This T cell receptor beta chain was sequenced during a study of cytomegalovirus exposure and HLA in healthy donors (dated by TCRdb to 2017 to 2019). The study in broad terms: According to a later analysis, one platform produced both the 110 or so validation repertoires and the roughly 650 repertoires of the first cohort. The aim of the study was to test whether cataloging public T cell receptors could identify signatures of past pathogen exposure. Besides the first cohort of some 670 subjects, a separate validation cohort made up of over 100 different subjects was used. High-throughput TCR immunosequencing, statistical association of individual TCRs with disease status, and machine learning were combined to predict cytomegalovirus infection status.

The donors were included in the validation cohort of roughly 130 subjects, a group kept apart from the approximately 690-subject first cohort. For this clone: The target of this receptor is not known. Within one base of it there is no much larger clone, and no base qualities were kept.

What the study reported, not specific to this receptor: In vitro tests confirmed that three of the cytomegalovirus-associated TCR beta chains recognize cytomegalovirus antigens. Cytomegalovirus status was reported to be diagnosed by the classifier with high specificity and sensitivity in both the original and validation cohorts. Most TCR sequences were seen in very few donors, while some public TCRs were found in many individuals. A total of 150 or so TCR beta chains were listed by the study as associated with cytomegalovirus. Of the cluster scores, roughly 95% were above 0 in a later analysis, which found that TCRs clustered in the first cohort also tended to co-occur in the 120 or so validation repertoires. It was suggested by the authors that the approach could potentially be generalized to other disease states and immunological phenotypes. The validation cohort had no HLA typing available for a later analysis, so co-occurrence within that cohort was assessed over all 110 or so repertoires.

The method was the immunoSEQ multiplex PCR assay. The study's own analysis went as follows. A statistical classification framework was built for diagnosing cytomegalovirus status from the catalog of TCR beta chain sequences. TCRdb obtained this table from immuneACCESS and retained in-frame rearrangements with V and J assigned. These tables miss some clones; where compared with another copy, unresolved V genes account for less than half of the shortfall, and the remainder is unexplained. The DNA gave D and trimming, while V, J and clone size come from that table. In all, the sample holds 150,000 to 200,000 clones, and under 95% of those were seen once. The ten largest clones take up approximately 2.9% of the sample. Relative to germline, V is missing 7 bases and J is missing 9 bases, with 4 bases of the junction outside any gene match. CDR1 and CDR2 were assigned from the germline V gene (reference sequence) as LNHDA and SQIVND. The CDR3 sequence holds 11 residues, the cysteine and phenylalanine included. Just the 33-base CDR3 DNA is kept, in frame starting at base 1.

The V and J segments used are TRBV19 and TRBJ2-3; TRBD1 aligns with 7 central bases. The sequencing sample was made of PBMCs. The source is a woman aged 18-30 years in good health and CMV-seropositive. The bases read TGTGCCAGTACCGAGGGGGCCACGCAGTATTTT. Translated, this is CASTEGATQYF.